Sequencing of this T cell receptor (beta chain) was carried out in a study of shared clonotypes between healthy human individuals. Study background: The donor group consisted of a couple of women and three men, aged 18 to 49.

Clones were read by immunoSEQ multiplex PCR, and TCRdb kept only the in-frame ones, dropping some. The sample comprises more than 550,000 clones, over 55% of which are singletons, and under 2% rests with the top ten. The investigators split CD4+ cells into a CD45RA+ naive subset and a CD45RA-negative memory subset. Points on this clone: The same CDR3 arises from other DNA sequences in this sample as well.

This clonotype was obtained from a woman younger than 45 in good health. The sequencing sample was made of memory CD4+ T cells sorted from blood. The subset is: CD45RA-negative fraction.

CDR3 region: CASSLPQVYEQYF. As DNA, the CDR3 is TGTGCCAGCAGCTTACCCCAGGTCTACGAGCAGTACTTC. The chain is built from TRBV7-2 and TRBJ2-7; D is unclear. V was cut by 2 bases and J by 3 bases, with 8 bases left in between. CDR3 length: 13 residues. Germline CDR1 and CDR2: SGHTA and FQGNSA.